This T cell receptor beta chain is drawn from a study of response to subunit inactivated influenza vaccine. The CDR3 totals 15 residues. CDR1 is LGHDT and CDR2 is YNNKEL in the germline V gene (reference sequence). The ends were cut back, 5 bases at V and 1 base at J, with 14 bases in the middle. TCRdb redid the calling of the RT-PCR reads with MiXCR, one entry per CDR3 protein. The table has around 160,000 distinct CDR3 sequences, 9.5% to 13% seen once. This chain joins TRBV3-1 and TRBJ1-1; D not certain. The clonotype originates from a man aged 50-59 years who received an inactivated influenza vaccine. The specimen was non-naive T cells sorted from PBMCs, collected roughly 47 days after vaccination. The CDR3 DNA reads as TGTGCCAGCAGCTCCTTTCCGACGAGGAACACTGAAGCTTTCTTT. This encodes CASSSFPTRNTEAFF.